These 7 T cell receptor beta chains came from one sample sequenced in a study of T cells in women clearing cervical HPV infection. Sequencing was performed with immunoSEQ multiplex PCR; in TCRdb, only in-frame clones are kept and a portion is missing. Its table records 30,000 to 45,000 clones. The sequenced sample consisted of blood buffy coat. The receptors were gathered from a woman aged 18 to 75 with a cervical HPV16 infection that either progressed to CIN3+ or cleared (not recorded which).

Remarks on this clone: The CDR3 end is not reached by the read, which stops 3 residues before it; the germline J gene fills it in. J is TRBJ1-6 and V is TRBV5-1, with 12 bases aligning to TRBD1. Germline V gene lookup returns CDR1 SGHRS and CDR2 YFSETQ. CDR3 size: 15 residues. Germline trimming cut 3 bases from V and 9 bases from J; bases unmatched to any gene: 4. The CDR3 loop is CASSSGQGAGSPLHF. The sequenced CDR3 bases are TGCGCCAGCAGCTCGGGACAGGGGGCTGGTTCACCC.

Points on this clone: The DNA ends 3 residues before the CDR3 does, and the rest of the CDR3 is filled in from the germline J gene. The rearrangement uses TRBV18 and TRBJ2-7; 7 bases fit TRBD1. CDR3 length equals 15 residues. Germline V gene sequence: CDR1 KGHSH, CDR2 LQKENI. With V trimmed by 6 bases and J by 0 bases, 8 bases remained unmatched. The CDR3 reads CASSPAAGGSYEQYF. The CDR3 DNA, read in part, is TGTGCCAGCTCCCCAGCGGCAGGGGGCTCCTACGAG.

Concerning this clone: The read terminates 3 residues before the CDR3 end, so the remaining end is supplied by the germline J gene. This chain connects TRBV12-3 or TRBV12-4 to TRBJ2-7, with D perhaps TRBD1 (6 bases). The CDR3 is made up of 15 amino acids. Trimming cost V 1 base and J 4 bases, with 14 bases left between them. CDR3 amino acids: CASSLGAGESYEQYF. The CDR3 DNA, read in part, is TGTGCCAGCAGTTTAGGGGCAGGGGAATCGTACGAG.

Turning to this clone: The sequence runs out 3 residues before the end of the CDR3; the remainder is reconstructed from the germline J gene. The chain has TRBV20-1 and TRBJ1-1, with 10 nucleotides matching TRBD1. V dropped 5 bases and J dropped 5; count of bases not matched to a gene: 11. The CDR3 contains 15 residues. Germline V gene lookup returns CDR1 DFQATT and CDR2 SNEGSKA (reference sequence). The CDR3 loop is CSASSGTGDPTEAFF. The DNA read from the CDR3 is TGCAGTGCTTCCTCGGGGACAGGGGATCCGACTGAA.

A remark on this clone: The CDR3 end is not reached by the read, which stops 3 residues before it; the germline J gene fills it in. The gene calls are TRBV7-2 and TRBJ2-7; D ambiguous. Trimming cost V 4 bases and J 1 base, with 5 bases left between them. The CDR3 is made up of 12 amino acids. The germline gives CDR1 SGHTA, CDR2 FQGNSA. CDR3 sequence reads: CASSSNSYEQYF. The covered CDR3 bases are TGTGCCAGCAGCTCCAATTCCTACGAG.

Note on this clone: The read finishes 3 residues shy of the CDR3 end, and the germline J gene is used to complete it. The chain recombines TRBV18 with TRBJ2-2; TRBD1 aligns across 7 bases. CDR3 size: 16 residues. V shed 5 bases, J shed 3 bases, and the junction held 9 bases outside the gene matches. Germline loops: CDR1 KGHSH, CDR2 LQKENI. Partial CDR3 DNA: TGTGCCAGCTCATCTACCGGGACAGAATACACCGGGGAG. It encodes CASSSTGTEYTGE. The full CDR3 sequence reads CASSSTGTEYTGELFF.

Partial CDR3 DNA: TGTGCCAGCAGTGGTAGGGGAAACCAGCCC. Translation gives CASSGRGNQP. The CDR3 in full is CASSGRGNQPQHF. The rearrangement uses TRBV2 and TRBJ1-5; perhaps TRBD1 as D (5 bases). The read falls 3 residues short of the CDR3 end, and the missing part is taken from the germline J gene. The CDR3 runs to 13 residues. Germline V gene data show CDR1 as SNHLY and CDR2 as FYNNEI. V lost 4 bases and J lost 7, with 11 bases in between.